This passage covers 23 T cell receptor beta chains from one sample sequenced in a study of shared clonotypes between healthy human individuals. Profiled with immunoSEQ multiplex PCR; TCRdb holds only in-frame clones, not every one. Of 500,000 to 550,000 clones in the sample, approximately 94% are singletons; the top ten hold about 0.067%. The sample consisted of naive CD4+ T cells sorted from blood. Stated subset: CD45RA+ positively selected. These receptors were obtained from a young woman in good health.

The rearrangement uses TRBV14 and TRBJ1-1; no clear D. The CDR3 length is 13 residues. Germline V gene lookup returns CDR1 SGHDN and CDR2 FVKESK. Trimming removed 4 bases from V and 6 bases from J, with 12 bases in between. The CDR3 here is CASSLRVGSEAFF. CDR3 in DNA: TGTGCCAGCAGCCTCCGGGTCGGGTCTGAAGCTTTCTTT.

This clone occurred once. The chain employs TRBV7-9 and TRBJ2-4, with D possibly matching TRBD2 (6 bases). The V and J ends lost 5 bases and 3 bases respectively, with 11 bases between them. CDR3 length equals 14 residues. Germline CDR1 is SEHNR and CDR2 is FQNEAQ (reference sequence). The CDR3 sequence is CASSPREIKNIQYF. CDR3 sequence (DNA): TGTGCCAGCAGCCCGCGGGAAATCAAAAACATTCAGTACTTC.

The chain has TRBV5-4 and TRBJ1-3, with 7 positions matching TRBD1. The length of the CDR3 is 16 residues. Germline-derived CDR1 and CDR2 are SGHNT and YYREEE (reference sequence). Losses at the gene ends were 4 bases for V and 1 base for J; bases not matched to a gene: 8. CDR3 sequence (DNA): TGTGCCAGCAGCCATCATCGGGACAGTTCTGGAAACACCATATATTTT. Encoded protein: CASSHHRDSSGNTIYF.

This chain joins TRBV2 and TRBJ2-2; TRBD1 is a possible D gene (5 bases). V lost 6 bases and J 5 bases, leaving 13 bases between the germline ends. This CDR3 contains 14 residues. The germline gives CDR1 SNHLY, CDR2 FYNNEI. In DNA form, the CDR3 reads TGTGCCAGCAGGCCTAGGGCAGGGACCGGGGAGCTGTTTTTT. Translation: CASRPRAGTGELFF.

This chain joins TRBV14 and TRBJ2-1, with D perhaps TRBD2 (5 bases). The V end lost 1 base, the J end lost 4 bases, and 14 bases lay between the germline ends. The CDR3 loop spans 16 amino acids. CDR1 SGHDN and CDR2 FVKESK come from the germline V gene. The CDR3 nucleotides read TGTGCCAGCAGCCAAGTTTTGAGCGGATTTTACAATGAGCAGTTCTTC. Amino acids: CASSQVLSGFYNEQFF.

CDR3 DNA: TGTGCCAGTACCCCGGGTGATTTAGCGTTCTCCTACAATGAGCAGTTCTTC. Protein sequence: CASTPGDLAFSYNEQFF. The chain links TRBV19 to TRBJ2-1; tentatively, D is TRBD2 (5 bases). V gave up 7 bases and J gave up 0 bases, with 19 bases separating them. The CDR3 is 17 residues long. The germline V gene encodes CDR1 LNHDA and CDR2 SQIVND (reference sequence).

The rearrangement links TRBV19 to TRBJ2-2; no reliable D call. This CDR3 comprises 15 residues. With 4 bases removed from V and 6 bases from J, the gap between germline ends came to 15 bases. Per germline, CDR1 LNHDA and CDR2 SQIVND (reference sequence). The CDR3 loop is CASSKVRGFPGELFF. Written as DNA, the CDR3 is TGTGCCAGTAGTAAGGTCCGCGGTTTTCCCGGGGAGCTGTTTTTT.

The chain links TRBV6-6 to TRBJ2-7, with a weak D call TRBD1 (6 bases). Germline CDR1 is MNHNY and CDR2 is SVGAGI (reference sequence). This CDR3 is 13 amino acids long. The germline V and J ends were trimmed by 5 bases and 0 bases, with 8 bases remaining between them. This CDR3 is CASSQQGSYEQYF. The CDR3 bases are TGTGCCAGCAGTCAACAGGGCTCCTACGAGCAGTACTTC.

The V and J genes are TRBV27 and TRBJ2-1, with 7 bases matching TRBD1. Germline CDR1 is MNHEY and CDR2 is SMNVEV (reference sequence). The CDR3 length is 15 residues. V trimming: 5 bases; J trimming: 9 bases; junction bases outside the gene matches: 13. As DNA, the CDR3 is TGTGCCAGCAGTCCTCCCTTCCTCGCAGGGGGTGAGCAGTTCTTC. Translation gives CASSPPFLAGGEQFF.

This chain connects TRBV10-3 to TRBJ2-7; TRBD2 might be the D (6 bases). Germline CDR1 ENHRY, CDR2 SYGVKD. The CDR3 runs 14 residues. Between the trimmed V and J ends, which lost 10 bases and 5 bases, there was a span of 21 bases. Here the CDR3 DNA reads TGTGCCACCCTCTCGACTAGTTCTGGAGACGAGCAGTACTTC. This codes for CATLSTSSGDEQYF.

The chain couples TRBV6-4 to TRBJ1-1; TRBD1 might be the D (5 bases). V was clipped by 4 bases and J by 11 bases, with 17 bases between them. CDR3 size: 13 residues. CDR1 is MRHNA, CDR2 SNTAGT, per germline. DNA of the CDR3: TGTGCCAGCAGTGCGGGGGAAGGGAGGGTGGCTTTCTTT. This encodes CASSAGEGRVAFF.

CDR3 in DNA: TGTGCCAGCTCCCCCGTCGAAGGGGCTAATGAAAAACTGTTTTTT. Protein: CASSPVEGANEKLFF. This rearrangement joins TRBV18 to TRBJ1-4; perhaps TRBD1 as D (5 bases). CDR1 is KGHSH and CDR2 is LQKENI in the germline V gene. This CDR3 spans 15 amino acids. With 6 bases removed from V and 3 bases from J, the gap between germline ends came to 14 bases.

The V and J genes are TRBV7-9 and TRBJ2-3; D may correspond to TRBD1 or TRBD2 (5 bases each). Germline CDR1 reads SEHNR; CDR2 reads FQNEAQ (reference sequence). V lost 6 bases and J lost 1, with 20 bases in between. This CDR3 has 17 amino acids. CDR3 bases: TGTGCCAGCAGTGAGGCGGGTGTGAGGGACCGCACAGATACGCAGTATTTT. Translation: CASSEAGVRDRTDTQYF.

The genes are TRBV9 and TRBJ2-2; weak D call: TRBD2 (5 bases). CDR3 length: 16 residues. The ends were cut back, 0 bases at V and 3 bases at J, with 12 bases in the middle. Germline V gene sequence: CDR1 SGDLS, CDR2 YYNGEE. The CDR3 DNA reads TGTGCCAGCAGCGTAGTTGGTAAGGGAGACACCGGGGAGCTGTTTTTT. This encodes CASSVVGKGDTGELFF.

This chain joins TRBV11-2 and TRBJ1-3, with D possibly matching TRBD1 (5 bases). The germline V gene has CDR1 SGHAT and CDR2 FQNNGV. V was shortened by 3 bases and J by 3 bases, with 6 bases between the two germline ends. This CDR3 contains 13 residues. Here the CDR3 DNA reads TGTGCCAGCAGCTTCAGGGATGGAAACACCATATATTTT. The encoded protein is CASSFRDGNTIYF.

The chain employs TRBV11-2 and TRBJ1-4; D is ambiguous. V was clipped by 2 bases and J by 7 bases, with 23 bases between them. The CDR3 extends over 18 amino acids. CDR1 and CDR2 from the germline V gene are SGHAT and FQNNGV. CDR3 amino acids: CASSLSDGPIKEGEKLFF. CDR3 coding DNA: TGTGCCAGCAGCTTATCTGATGGACCGATTAAGGAAGGTGAAAAACTGTTTTTT.

This CDR3 is CASSFKLTGGNEQYF. The CDR3 region has the DNA TGTGCCAGCAGCTTCAAATTGACAGGGGGAAACGAGCAGTACTTC. The J gene is TRBJ2-5, the V gene TRBV11-3; 9 nucleotides agree with TRBD1. With the DNA end fitting TRBJ2-7 better, the J assignment may be wrong. The CDR3 covers 15 residues. Germline values: CDR1 SGHNT, CDR2 YENEEA.

This sequence joins TRBV29-1 and TRBJ2-7; the D call may be TRBD1 or TRBD2 (5 bases each). The germline V and J ends were trimmed by 3 bases and 6 bases, with 15 bases remaining between them. CDR1 and CDR2 from the germline V gene are SQVTM and ANQGSEA. This CDR3 contains 13 residues. CDR3 residues: CSVEGPGMGEQYF. Here the CDR3 DNA reads TGCAGCGTTGAGGGACCAGGGATGGGCGAGCAGTACTTC.

The rearrangement uses TRBV28 and TRBJ2-5; the D is unclear. Near its end, the DNA agrees better with TRBJ2-7, so the J call may be wrong. The CDR3 extends over 13 amino acids. CDR1 and CDR2 (germline): MDHEN, SYDVKM. The CDR3 nucleotides read TGTGCCAGCAGTCTCCCATATTTAAACGAGCAGTACTTC. This encodes CASSLPYLNEQYF.

The chain employs TRBV19 and TRBJ1-4; D call uncertain. CDR1 and CDR2 (germline): LNHDA, SQIVND (reference sequence). V lost 3 bases and J 3 bases, leaving 14 bases between the germline ends. The CDR3 extends over 16 amino acids. CDR3 DNA sequence: TGTGCCAGTAGTATTCTTTTTAGGCGGGCTAATGAAAAACTGTTTTTT. It specifies CASSILFRRANEKLFF.

The CDR3 DNA reads as TGCGCCAGCAGCCGAGTAGCGGGAGGGCGGGGCACCGGGGAGCTGTTTTTT. Amino acids: CASSRVAGGRGTGELFF. The chain carries TRBV4-1 and TRBJ2-2; TRBD2 matches at 11 bases. The CDR3 spans 17 residues. CDR1 and CDR2 (germline): MGHRA, YSYEKL. V lost 4 bases to trimming and J lost 4 bases; unmatched junction nucleotides: 8.

This chain connects TRBV6-4 to TRBJ2-1, with 11 bases matching TRBD2. CDR1 and CDR2 from the germline V gene are MRHNA and SNTAGT. J was trimmed by 9 bases and V by 11 bases; bases with no gene match: 12. The CDR3 runs to 14 residues. For the CDR3, the DNA is TGTGCCGCAAGTATCGGACTAGCGGGTGGTGAGCAGTTCTTC. Protein product: CAASIGLAGGEQFF.

The chain couples TRBV19 to TRBJ2-1; unclear D gene. Trimming shortened V by 5 bases and J by 4 bases, and 12 bases separated the two germline ends. Germline loops: CDR1 LNHDA, CDR2 SQIVND (reference sequence). The CDR3 is 14 amino acids. This CDR3 reads CASSLGSPYNEQFF. CDR3 nucleotides: TGTGCCAGTAGTTTGGGGTCCCCTTACAATGAGCAGTTCTTC. Supplemented by reference TRBV19 and TRBJ2-1, the full variable domain reads DGGITQSPKYLFRKEGQNVTLSCEQNLNHDAMYWYRQDPGQGLRLIYYSQIVNDFQKGDIAEGYSVSREKKESFPLTVTSAQKNPTAFYLCASSLGSPYNEQFFGPGTRLTVL.